The sequence of this T cell receptor (beta chain) was determined in a study of T cell repertoires in cytomegalovirus infection. Study-wide context: CMV infection together with matching HLA type was indicated by public TCR beta signatures.

This CDR3 region has 14 residues. Per the germline V gene, CDR1 is DFQATT and CDR2 is SNEGSKA (reference sequence). V lost 6 bases to trimming and J lost 0 bases, with 14 bases between them. Worth noting for this clonotype: Antigen specificity is unknown.

TCRdb used MiXCR to reprocess the reads, holding one entry per CDR3 protein. The repertoire holds more than 250,000 distinct CDR3 sequences, with 25% as singletons. The material sequenced was cultured PBMCs, taken from culture after CMV antigen stimulation. This TCR came from a human donor in good health (CMV status not recorded). Some clones in this sample may be carry-over from other donors' samples. The rearrangement joins TRBV20-1 to TRBJ1-2; D possibly corresponds to TRBD1 (6 bases). CDR3 protein: CSARQANTNYGYTF. The CDR3 coding sequence is TGCAGTGCGCGACAGGCGAATACTAACTATGGCTACACCTTC.